One and the same sample provided the 19 T cell receptor beta chains below, sequenced in a study of blood T cell repertoires in COVID-19. Assay used: immunoSEQ multiplex PCR; TCRdb lists only in-frame clones, some missing. The data contain approximately 440,000 clones, approximately 89% of them singletons. The sequencing input was peripheral blood. The receptors were sampled from a woman between 45 and 65 years old with COVID-19, enrolled during active disease.

This clone was detected only once. This chain joins TRBV7-9 and TRBJ1-6, with D possibly TRBD1 on 6 matching bases. V was trimmed by 3 bases and J by 10 bases, leaving 13 bases between them. This CDR3 region has 14 residues. The germline V gene has CDR1 SEHNR and CDR2 FQNEAQ (reference sequence). CDR3 in DNA: TGTGCCAGCAGCTTCGAAGGGGGTGGGTCACCCCTCCACTTT. Translating it yields CASSFEGGGSPLHF.

This clone was counted once. The V call is TRBV6-4, the J call TRBJ2-1; 11 positions match TRBD2. CDR1 is MRHNA, CDR2 SNTAGT, per germline. This CDR3 spans 16 amino acids. J was trimmed by 8 bases and V by 0 bases; bases with no gene match: 6. The CDR3 is CASSDSPSGGSDEQFF. The CDR3 coding sequence is TGTGCCAGCAGTGACTCGCCTAGCGGGGGGTCGGATGAGCAGTTCTTC.

This chain joins TRBV5-8 and TRBJ2-3; tentatively, D is TRBD2 (6 bases). V lost 0 bases and J 5 bases, leaving 10 bases between the germline ends. The CDR3 covers 14 residues. From germline, CDR1 is SGHTS and CDR2 YDEGEE. The CDR3 DNA follows: TGTGCCAGCAGCTTGGTGGGCGGGATAGATACGCAGTATTTT. It codes for CASSLVGGIDTQYF.

The chain carries TRBV10-3 and TRBJ1-1; D is possibly TRBD1 (5 bases). Germline values: CDR1 ENHRY, CDR2 SYGVKD. The CDR3 consists of 14 residues. V dropped 3 bases and J dropped 6 bases, with 14 bases sitting between them. The CDR3 DNA reads as TGTGCCATCAGTGATCATGGGGCCCGGGCTGAAGCTTTCTTT. Residues: CAISDHGARAEAFF.

The chain is built from TRBV6-6 and TRBJ2-3, with TRBD1 matching 9 bases. V lost 4 bases to trimming and J lost 6 bases; unmatched junction nucleotides: 11. Per germline, CDR1 MNHNY and CDR2 SVGAGI (reference sequence). There are 16 residues in the CDR3. This CDR3 is CASSSPSGTGSDTQYF. As DNA, the CDR3 is TGTGCCAGCAGTTCACCGTCCGGGACAGGGTCCGATACGCAGTATTTT.

Turning to this clone: The junction and the germline gene differ at one end; a read error may be behind it. The V gene is TRBV2, the J gene TRBJ1-3; D is perhaps TRBD1 (6 bases). This CDR3 spans 14 amino acids. Germline CDR1 SNHLY, CDR2 FYNNEI. CDR3 coding DNA: TGTGCCAGCAATGAACAGGGAGGCGGAAACACCATATATTTT. It yields the protein CASNEQGGGNTIYF.

This sequence joins TRBV24-1 and TRBJ2-1, with D possibly TRBD1 on 6 matching bases. Germline CDR1 reads KGHDR; CDR2 reads SFDVKD. Trimming left V 4 bases short and J 9 bases short, with 12 bases between. The CDR3 spans 13 residues. This chain's CDR3 is CATSDSQGREQFF. The CDR3 coding sequence is TGTGCCACCAGTGACTCACAGGGCCGTGAGCAGTTCTTC.

This clone has only one observation. The chain combines TRBV27 with TRBJ1-2; 7 bases line up with TRBD1. V lost 0 bases to trimming and J lost 0 bases; unmatched junction nucleotides: 1. The CDR3 contains 15 residues. From germline, CDR1 is MNHEY and CDR2 SMNVEV (reference sequence). CDR3 residues: CASSLSGQANYGYTF. CDR3 nucleotides: TGTGCCAGCAGTTTATCCGGACAGGCTAACTATGGCTACACCTTC.

The gene calls are TRBV19 and TRBJ1-1; the match to TRBD1 covers 11 bases. The CDR3 covers 18 residues. V lost 5 bases to trimming and J lost 0 bases; unmatched junction nucleotides: 11. Germline CDR1 is LNHDA and CDR2 is SQIVND (reference sequence). CDR3 protein: CASSFALRDRGMNTEAFF. The CDR3 DNA follows: TGTGCCAGTAGTTTCGCCTTACGGGACAGGGGGATGAACACTGAAGCTTTCTTT.

V and J are TRBV7-8 and TRBJ1-1; perhaps TRBD1 as D (5 bases). Germline V gene lookup returns CDR1 SGHVS and CDR2 FQNEAQ. V lost 4 bases and J lost 4, with 13 bases in between. CDR3 length: 14 residues. This CDR3 reads CASSSLGGSTEAFF. The CDR3 DNA sequence: TGTGCCAGCAGCTCCCTGGGGGGGAGCACTGAAGCTTTCTTT. The whole variable domain, filled in from reference TRBV7-8 and TRBJ1-1, reads GAGVSQSPRYKVAKRGQDVALRCDPISGHVSLFWYQQALGQGPEFLTYFQNEAQLDKSGLPSDRFFAERPEGSVSTLKIQRTQQEDSAVYLCASSSLGGSTEAFFGQGTRLTVV.

The V gene is TRBV29-1, the J gene TRBJ1-5; TRBD1 might be the D (5 bases). CDR1 SQVTM and CDR2 ANQGSEA come from the germline V gene. This CDR3 has 12 residues. Trimming removed 4 bases from V and 7 bases from J, with 11 bases in between. The CDR3 loop reads CSVVDIGQPQHF. CDR3 sequence (DNA): TGCAGCGTTGTGGACATCGGACAGCCCCAGCATTTT.

Points on this clone: Other DNA sequences in the sample encode the same CDR3. The chain combines TRBV20-1 with TRBJ2-5; perhaps TRBD2 as D (6 bases). Germline CDR1 reads DFQATT; CDR2 reads SNEGSKA (reference sequence). The CDR3 has 11 amino acids. Trimming shortened V by 3 bases and J by 5 bases, and 7 bases separated the two germline ends. This CDR3 reads CSARGRETQYF. Written as DNA, the CDR3 is TGCAGTGCTAGGGGGAGGGAGACCCAGTACTTC.

This sequence joins TRBV5-1 and TRBJ1-3, with D tentatively TRBD1 (6 bases). V dropped 3 bases and J dropped 4 bases, with 8 bases sitting between them. This CDR3 comprises 13 residues. The V gene's germline CDR1 is SGHRS and CDR2 YFSETQ. Here the CDR3 DNA reads TGCGCCAGCAGCTGGGACATAGGAAACACCATATATTTT. Protein sequence: CASSWDIGNTIYF.

This chain connects TRBV12-5 to TRBJ2-2; D not certain. CDR3 length: 14 residues. V lost 3 bases to trimming and J lost 3 bases, with 8 bases between them. CDR1 LGHNT and CDR2 FRNRAP come from the germline V gene. The CDR3, as DNA: TGTGCTAGTGGTTTTAAAACGGACACCGGGGAGCTGTTTTTT. Amino acid sequence: CASGFKTDTGELFF.

V usage is TRBV11-2 and J usage is TRBJ2-6, with D possibly being TRBD1 (5 bases). The CDR3 covers 14 residues. Per germline, CDR1 SGHAT and CDR2 FQNNGV. V was trimmed by 5 bases and J by 3 bases, leaving 8 bases between them. The DNA of the CDR3 is TGTGCCAGCAGCCACAGGAGTGGGGCCAACGTCCTGACTTTC. Translation: CASSHRSGANVLTF.

The chain uses TRBV6-1 and TRBJ2-2; 10 positions match TRBD2. The CDR3 is made up of 15 amino acids. Germline trimming cut 5 bases from V and 1 base from J; bases unmatched to any gene: 1. Germline lookup yields CDR1 MNHNS and CDR2 SASEGT. Here the CDR3 reads CASSLAGGNTGELFF. CDR3 nucleotides: TGTGCCAGCAGTTTAGCGGGGGGGAACACCGGGGAGCTGTTTTTT.

The rearrangement uses TRBV19 and TRBJ1-2, with D unclear. CDR3 length equals 16 residues. The germline gives CDR1 LNHDA, CDR2 SQIVND (reference sequence). V lost 7 bases, J lost 3 bases, and 21 bases lay in between. Here the CDR3 DNA reads TGTGCCAGTAAAAGCCCAAGTCAGAGGCTTCACTATGGCTACACCTTC. Its protein product is CASKSPSQRLHYGYTF.

The genes are TRBV6-5 and TRBJ1-4; 7 bases agree with TRBD1. CDR1 and CDR2 (germline): MNHEY, SVGAGI. The CDR3 contains 15 residues. Trimming at V came to 0 bases and at J to 6 bases, leaving 4 bases not matched to a gene. The CDR3 sequence is CASSYSRDRDEKLFF. The CDR3 DNA follows: TGTGCCAGCAGTTACTCGAGAGACAGGGATGAAAAACTGTTTTTT.

The chain uses TRBV4-1 and TRBJ2-3; 8 bases align to TRBD2. The CDR3 runs to 18 residues. Germline CDR1 MGHRA, CDR2 YSYEKL. V was clipped by 4 bases and J by 1 base; unmatched bases: 13. The CDR3 sequence: CASSLQGGRGARTDTQYF. DNA of the CDR3: TGCGCCAGCAGCCTCCAGGGTGGGCGGGGGGCCCGCACAGATACGCAGTATTTT.